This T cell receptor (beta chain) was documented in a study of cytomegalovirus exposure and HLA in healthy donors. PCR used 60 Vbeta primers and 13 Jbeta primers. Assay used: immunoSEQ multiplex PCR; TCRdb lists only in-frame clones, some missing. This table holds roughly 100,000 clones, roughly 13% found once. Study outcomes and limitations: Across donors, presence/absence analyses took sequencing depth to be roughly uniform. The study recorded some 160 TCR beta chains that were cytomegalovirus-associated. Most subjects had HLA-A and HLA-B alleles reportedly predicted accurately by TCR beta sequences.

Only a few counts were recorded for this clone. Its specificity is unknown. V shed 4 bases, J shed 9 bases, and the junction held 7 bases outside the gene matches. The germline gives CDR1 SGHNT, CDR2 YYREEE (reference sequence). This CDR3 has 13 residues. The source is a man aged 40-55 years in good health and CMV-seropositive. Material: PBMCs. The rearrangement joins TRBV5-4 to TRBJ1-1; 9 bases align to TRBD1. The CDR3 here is CASSVGTGFKAFF. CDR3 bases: TGTGCCAGCAGCGTGGGGACAGGGTTTAAAGCTTTCTTT.